This T cell receptor beta chain was captured by sequencing in a study of Ad26.COV2.S vaccination and SARS-CoV-2 variants. The protocol was immunoSEQ multiplex PCR, while the TCRdb copy is restricted to in-frame clones and leaves out a portion. Found here are fewer than 400,000 clones, about 91% of them singletons; the top ten hold approximately 1.9%. Study-level results: Responses of spike-specific T cells (both CD8+ and CD4+) reportedly showed substantial breadth after vaccination. Recipients of vaccine and of placebo showed similar breadth of their non-spike TCR repertoires.

On this clone itself: Its antigen is unknown.

The sample's treatment: about 20 received Ad26.COV2.S at low or high dose, single or two shots; about 5 received placebo; per-sample allocation not given. Sampling happened 63 days after the first vaccine or placebo injection. Participants' vaccine, an Ad26 vector, delivered Wuhan-strain SARS-CoV-2 spike. The TCR was taken from a person between 18 and 65 years old who received the Ad26.COV2.S COVID-19 vaccine or a placebo. The specimen was peripheral blood, collected in a trial of Ad26.COV2.S vaccine versus placebo.

The DNA for the CDR3 is TGTGCCAGCAGCTTGCGGGCAGGGGCGAGAACTGAAGCTTTCTTT. The encoded protein is CASSLRAGARTEAFF. The chain joins TRBV7-3 to TRBJ1-1, with D possibly TRBD1 on 6 matching bases. V shed 3 bases and J shed 5 bases, with 16 bases lying between them. Germline V gene lookup returns CDR1 SGHTA and CDR2 FQGTGA. The CDR3 runs to 15 residues.